This T cell receptor (beta chain) is drawn from a study of blood T cell repertoires in COVID-19. Across the whole study: Donors in the United States, Italy and Spain gave samples during acute or convalescent COVID-19. Sources were T cells, B-cell-depleted T cells, or PBMCs; the material itself was cDNA or gDNA.

Per the germline V gene, CDR1 is SGHTA and CDR2 is FQGNSA. Trimming took 0 bases from V and 3 from J, leaving 12 bases between them. The CDR3 has 15 residues. Study processing details: Counts of nucleated cells, estimated from reference gene primer amplification, were obtained. TCRdb keeps only in-frame clones here, not all; method: immunoSEQ multiplex PCR. V and J calls and clone size are those listed in that table; D and trimming were worked out from the DNA. The table records about 140,000 clones, just over 85% of them present only once. This sequence was found in a woman between 55 and 75 years old with acute or convalescent COVID-19. The sequencing sample was made of peripheral blood. The V gene is TRBV7-2, the J gene TRBJ2-7, with TRBD1 as a possible D gene (6 bases). The CDR3 DNA is TGTGCCAGCAGCTTAGCCGGACAGAGTAACTACGAGCAGTACTTC. Translated: CASSLAGQSNYEQYF.